A selection of T cell receptor beta chains follows, all from one sample in a study of blood T cell repertoires in COVID-19. Assay used: immunoSEQ multiplex PCR; TCRdb lists only in-frame clones, some missing. The sample yields over 300,000 clones, 85% to 90% seen once. Sequencing was carried out using PBMCs or T cells enriched from blood (not recorded which). These receptor sequences come from a woman aged 25 to 39 with acute COVID-19. CDR3s include the opening cysteine and the closing phenylalanine or tryptophan. The D gene is left open where the match is weak. Size values are once, few and many counts, or a class for expanded clones, and some rows have none.

J	size	D	V	CDR3	DNA
TRBJ2-1	few	TRBD2	TRBV11-3	CASSLAGGAVEQFF	TGTGCCAGCAGCTTGGCCGGGGGGGCGGTTGAGCAGTTCTTC
TRBJ1-1	few	NA	TRBV9	CASSVGGATEAFF	TGTGCCAGCAGCGTAGGAGGCGCAACTGAAGCTTTCTTT
TRBJ1-2	NA	TRBD1	TRBV5-6	CASSPGTGVYGYTF	TGTGCCAGCAGCCCTGGGACAGGCGTCTATGGCTACACCTTC
TRBJ1-1	NA	TRBD1	TRBV7-2	CASSSRTGARVEAFF	TGTGCCAGCAGCTCCCGGACAGGGGCTCGGGTTGAAGCTTTCTTT
TRBJ1-6	once	NA	TRBV6-1	CASSDKGRGPYNSPLHF	TGTGCCAGCAGTGATAAGGGCAGGGGTCCTTATAATTCACCCCTCCACTTT
TRBJ1-3	NA	NA	TRBV28	CASSTPGTSGNTIYF	TGTGCCAGCAGTACACCCGGGACAAGTGGAAACACCATATATTTT
TRBJ1-3	NA	NA	TRBV24-1	CATSDSGSGNTIYF	TGTGCCACCAGTGATTCGGGTTCCGGAAACACCATATATTTT
TRBJ1-5	NA	NA	TRBV30	CAWSLMERAQPQHF	TGTGCCTGGAGCCTCATGGAGAGAGCTCAGCCCCAGCATTTT
TRBJ1-5	NA	NA	TRBV2	CASSGRGYQPQHF	TGTGCCAGCAGTGGAAGGGGCTATCAGCCCCAGCATTTT
TRBJ1-3	NA	NA	TRBV29-1	CSVEDQAQGNTIYF	TGCAGCGTTGAAGATCAGGCCCAGGGAAACACCATATATTTT
TRBJ2-3	NA	TRBD2	TRBV10-3	CATLAAPSTDTQYF	TGTGCCACCCTAGCGGCCCCTAGCACAGATACGCAGTATTTT
TRBJ2-2	NA	TRBD2	TRBV2	CASSSASGAAGELFF	TGTGCCAGCAGTAGTGCTAGCGGGGCGGCCGGGGAGCTGTTTTTT
TRBJ2-2	NA	TRBD1	TRBV7-3	CASSIQQGAGELFF	TGTGCCAGCAGCATCCAACAGGGGGCCGGGGAGCTGTTTTTT
TRBJ2-7	few	TRBD1	TRBV5-6	CASSGGQGPLYEQYF	TGTGCCAGCAGCGGTGGACAGGGCCCGCTCTACGAGCAGTACTTC
TRBJ1-2	NA	NA	TRBV30	CAWGSTVNYGYTF	TGTGCCTGGGGATCGACAGTTAACTATGGCTACACCTTC
TRBJ2-2	NA	TRBD2	TRBV11-2	CASRPRSGGTGELFF	TGTGCCAGCAGGCCCCGTAGCGGGGGCACCGGGGAGCTGTTTTTT
TRBJ1-6	NA	NA	TRBV30	CAWSGDIGDSPLHF	TGTGCCTGGAGCGGGGACATCGGGGATTCACCCCTCCACTTT
TRBJ1-1	once	NA	TRBV6-5	CASTQQPLVSEAFF	TGTGCCAGCACTCAACAGCCGTTAGTGTCGGAAGCTTTCTTT
TRBJ2-3	few	TRBD2	TRBV6-5	CASRISGGASDTQYF	TGTGCCAGCAGGATTAGCGGGGGCGCATCAGATACGCAGTATTTT
TRBJ1-4	NA	NA	TRBV4-1	CASSHFSPTEKLFF	TGCGCCAGCAGCCACTTCTCCCCTACTGAAAAACTGTTTTTT
TRBJ2-5	NA	TRBD1	TRBV19	CASTGETGTQYF	TGTGCCAGCACAGGGGAGACGGGGACCCAGTACTTC
TRBJ1-1	NA	NA	TRBV7-8	CASSLASWGQNTEAFF	TGTGCCAGCAGCTTAGCCTCTTGGGGCCAGAACACTGAAGCTTTCTTT
TRBJ1-2	NA	NA	TRBV5-1	CASSLAGNYGYTF	TGCGCCAGCAGCTTGGCCGGTAACTATGGCTACACCTTC
TRBJ1-2	NA	TRBD1	TRBV9	CASSARGQGFFNYGYTF	TGTGCCAGCAGCGCTAGGGGACAGGGTTTTTTCAACTATGGCTACACCTTC
TRBJ2-7	NA	TRBD2	TRBV10-2	CASSEFQRGWHEQYF	TGCGCCAGCAGTGAGTTCCAGCGGGGGTGGCACGAGCAGTACTTC
TRBJ1-2	NA	TRBD1	TRBV6-2/TRBV6-3	CASSFTGTGGYYGYTF	TGTGCCAGCAGTTTCACCGGGACAGGGGGTTACTATGGCTACACCTTC
TRBJ2-7	NA	TRBD2	TRBV25-1	CASSGGGGWPYEQYF	TGTGCCAGCAGTGGTGGGGGGGGATGGCCCTACGAGCAGTACTTC
TRBJ1-5	NA	NA	TRBV2	CASTPDRNSKPQHF	TGTGCCAGCACCCCAGACAGGAACAGCAAGCCCCAGCATTTT